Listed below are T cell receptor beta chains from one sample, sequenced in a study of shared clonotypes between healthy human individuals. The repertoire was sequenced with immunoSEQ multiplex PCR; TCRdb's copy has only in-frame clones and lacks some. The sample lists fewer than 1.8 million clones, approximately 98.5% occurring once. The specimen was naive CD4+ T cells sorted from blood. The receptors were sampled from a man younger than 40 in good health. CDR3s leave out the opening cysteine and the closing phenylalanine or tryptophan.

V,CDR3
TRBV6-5,ASRLGASPFEQY
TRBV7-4,ASSLGPLLADGYT
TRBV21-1,ASSKAPGDNQADYNEQF
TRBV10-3,AINRQGSYEQY
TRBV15,ATSRDRVGYT
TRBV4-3,ASSQRVSSGEQY
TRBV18,ASSLGQQPNEQY
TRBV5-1,ASRGGQGAVEQY
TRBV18,ASSPPGDYEQY
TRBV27,ASSLDRGKTYEQY
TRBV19,ASSSEGSLSYEQY
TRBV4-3,ASSQEGHGGTGELF
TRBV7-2,ASSFPTDRHQETQY
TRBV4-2,ASSQKDRARITEAF
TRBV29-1,SALHFPSTDTQY
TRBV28,ASSTPTRQSYEQY
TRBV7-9,ASSLSPSRGQVEQY
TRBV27,ASSSTGGADTQY
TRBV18,ASSPPIGDTQY
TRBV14,ASSQVRRTGERELF
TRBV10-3,AISGLEHDTQY
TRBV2,ASSEVPSWYNEQF
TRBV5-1,ASSSQGAQETQY
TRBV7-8,ASSTRQANQPQH
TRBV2,ASSEAHGSLGDGYT
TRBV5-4,ASSLGQGSPNTGELF
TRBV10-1,ASSERTPDGTEAF
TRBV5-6,ASSITSGRAPIQETQY
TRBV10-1,ASSPGTSGILAKNIQY
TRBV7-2,ASSPGPLLSGSLQY
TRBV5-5,ASSLRGEGTQY